The T cell receptor (beta chain) under discussion was sequenced for a study of shared clonotypes between healthy human individuals. On the study more broadly: Donors, aged 18 to 49, were a couple of women and a few men.

Some clones are missing from TCRdb's copy, which holds only in-frame ones; the method was immunoSEQ multiplex PCR. The table records about 1,500,000 clones, approximately 97% of them present only once. With regard to this clone: The antigen is unknown. Other nucleotide sequences in the sample specify the same CDR3.

The donor population consisted of healthy HIV-negative adults with no recent acute infections or vaccinations. Study-level findings and limits: Sequencing of the sorted subsets was shown by rarefaction to be incomplete despite large depth. Among donors, sharing of clonotypes was expected to be affected by sequencing depth.

V dropped 0 bases and J dropped 7 bases, with 11 bases sitting between them. Per the germline V gene, CDR1 is SGHRS and CDR2 is YFSETQ. This CDR3 region has 14 residues. The receptor was derived from a man aged 25 to 40 in good health. The J gene is TRBJ1-3, the V gene TRBV5-1, with TRBD1 as a possible D gene (6 bases). Sequenced: naive CD4+ T cells sorted from blood. Described subset: CD45RA+ positively selected. In nucleotides, the CDR3 is TGCGCCAGCAGCTTGGCGGGGGGCGGTAACACCATATATTTT. Its translation: CASSLAGGGNTIYF.